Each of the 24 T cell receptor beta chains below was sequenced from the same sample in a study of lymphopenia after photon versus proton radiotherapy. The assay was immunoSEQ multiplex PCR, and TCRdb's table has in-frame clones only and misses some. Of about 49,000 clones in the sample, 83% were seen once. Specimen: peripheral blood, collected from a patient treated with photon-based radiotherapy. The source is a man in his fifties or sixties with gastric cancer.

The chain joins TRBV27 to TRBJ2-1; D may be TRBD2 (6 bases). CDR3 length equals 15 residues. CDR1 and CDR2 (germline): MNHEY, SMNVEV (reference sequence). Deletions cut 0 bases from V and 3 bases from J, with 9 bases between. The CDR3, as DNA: TGTGCCAGCAGTTTATCCGGGAGAGACTACAATGAGCAGTTCTTC. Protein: CASSLSGRDYNEQFF.

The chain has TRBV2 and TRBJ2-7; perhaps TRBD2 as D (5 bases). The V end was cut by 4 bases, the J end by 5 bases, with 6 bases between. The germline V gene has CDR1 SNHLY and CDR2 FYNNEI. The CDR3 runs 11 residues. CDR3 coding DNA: TGTGCCAGCAGTGGGAGGAACGAGCAGTACTTC. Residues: CASSGRNEQYF.

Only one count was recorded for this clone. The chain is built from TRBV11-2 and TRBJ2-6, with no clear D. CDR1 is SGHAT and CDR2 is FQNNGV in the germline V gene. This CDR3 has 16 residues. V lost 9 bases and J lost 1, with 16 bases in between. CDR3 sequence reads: CASHDWKGSGANVLTF. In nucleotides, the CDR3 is TGTGCCAGTCACGACTGGAAAGGGTCTGGGGCCAACGTCCTGACTTTC.

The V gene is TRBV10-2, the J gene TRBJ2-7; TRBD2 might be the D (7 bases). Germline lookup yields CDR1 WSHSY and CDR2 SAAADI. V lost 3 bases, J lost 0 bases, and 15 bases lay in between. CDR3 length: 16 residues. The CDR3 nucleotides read TGCGCCAGCAGTGAAGGGGGGGCCGCAAGCTCCTACGAGCAGTACTTC. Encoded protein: CASSEGGAASSYEQYF.

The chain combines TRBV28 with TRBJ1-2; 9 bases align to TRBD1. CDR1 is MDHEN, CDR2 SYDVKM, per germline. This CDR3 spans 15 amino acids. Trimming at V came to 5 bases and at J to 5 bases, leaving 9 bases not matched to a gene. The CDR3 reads CASSPSGTGKYGYTF. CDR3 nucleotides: TGTGCCAGCAGTCCGTCCGGGACAGGGAAGTATGGCTACACCTTC.

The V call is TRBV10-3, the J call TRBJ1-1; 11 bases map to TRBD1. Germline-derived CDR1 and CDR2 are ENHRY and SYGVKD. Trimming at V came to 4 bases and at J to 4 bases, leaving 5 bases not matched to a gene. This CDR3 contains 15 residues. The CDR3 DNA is TGTGCCATCAGTGCTTGGGACAGGGGGGGCACTGAAGCTTTCTTT. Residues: CAISAWDRGGTEAFF.

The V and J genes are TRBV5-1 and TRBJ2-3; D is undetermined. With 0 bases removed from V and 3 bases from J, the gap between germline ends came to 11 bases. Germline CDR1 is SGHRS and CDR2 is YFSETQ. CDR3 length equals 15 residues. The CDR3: CASSLAGSRTDTQYF. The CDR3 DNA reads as TGCGCCAGCAGCTTGGCAGGTTCAAGGACAGATACGCAGTATTTT.

The CDR3 nucleotides are TGTGCCAGCAGCTTTTTTGAGGGAGTCCCCCACGAGCAGTACTTC. It specifies CASSFFEGVPHEQYF. V gene TRBV5-6 combines with J gene TRBJ2-7; possible D gene TRBD2, 5 bases. The CDR3 loop spans 15 amino acids. Germline V gives CDR1 SGHDT, CDR2 YYEEEE. V was pared by 2 bases and J by 5 bases, with 17 bases between. The full variable domain, rest sourced from reference TRBV5-6 and TRBJ2-7, is DAGVTQSPTHLIKTRGQQVTLRCSPKSGHDTVSWYQQALGQGPQFIFQYYEEEERQRGNFPDRFSGHQFPNYSSELNVNALLLGDSALYLCASSFFEGVPHEQYFGPGTRLTVT.

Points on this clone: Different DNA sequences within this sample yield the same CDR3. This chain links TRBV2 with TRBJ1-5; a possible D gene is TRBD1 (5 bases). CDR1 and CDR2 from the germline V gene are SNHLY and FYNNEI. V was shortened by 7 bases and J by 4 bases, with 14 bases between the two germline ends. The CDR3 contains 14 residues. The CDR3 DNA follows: TGTGCCAGCACCGAGGGGCAGGGAAATCAGCCCCAGCATTTT. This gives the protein CASTEGQGNQPQHF.

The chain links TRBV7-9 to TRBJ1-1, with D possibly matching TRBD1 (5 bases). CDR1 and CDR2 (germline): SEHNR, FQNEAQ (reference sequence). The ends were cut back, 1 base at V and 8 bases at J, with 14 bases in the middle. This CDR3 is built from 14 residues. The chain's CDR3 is CASSLEVTGGEAFF. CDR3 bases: TGTGCCAGCAGCTTAGAGGTCACGGGGGGAGAAGCTTTCTTT.

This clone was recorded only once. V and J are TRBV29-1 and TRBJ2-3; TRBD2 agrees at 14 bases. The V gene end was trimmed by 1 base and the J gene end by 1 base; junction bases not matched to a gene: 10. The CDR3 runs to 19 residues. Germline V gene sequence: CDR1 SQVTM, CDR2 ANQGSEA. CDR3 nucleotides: TGCAGCGTTGAAGGTGGGCTGGGACTAGCGGGAGCGGGCACAGATACGCAGTATTTT. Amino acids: CSVEGGLGLAGAGTDTQYF.

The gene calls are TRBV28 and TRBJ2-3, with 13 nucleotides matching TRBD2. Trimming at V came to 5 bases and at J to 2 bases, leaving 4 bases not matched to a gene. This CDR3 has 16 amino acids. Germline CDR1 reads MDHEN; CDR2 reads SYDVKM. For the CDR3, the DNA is TGTGCCAGCAGTCTACTAGCGGGAGGGGTCACAGATACGCAGTATTTT. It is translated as CASSLLAGGVTDTQYF.

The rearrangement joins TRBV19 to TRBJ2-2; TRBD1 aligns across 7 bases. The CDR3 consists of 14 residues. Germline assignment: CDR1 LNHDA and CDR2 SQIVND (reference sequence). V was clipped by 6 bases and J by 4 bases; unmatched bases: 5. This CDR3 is CASRLTGSTGELFF. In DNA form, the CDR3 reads TGTGCCAGTAGATTGACAGGGAGCACCGGGGAGCTGTTTTTT.

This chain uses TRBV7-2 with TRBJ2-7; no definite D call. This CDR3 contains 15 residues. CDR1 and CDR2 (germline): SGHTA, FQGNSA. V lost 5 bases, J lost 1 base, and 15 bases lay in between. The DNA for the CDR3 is TGTGCCAGCAGCGCCAGCGATACGCCGTCCTACGAGCAGTACTTC. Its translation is CASSASDTPSYEQYF.

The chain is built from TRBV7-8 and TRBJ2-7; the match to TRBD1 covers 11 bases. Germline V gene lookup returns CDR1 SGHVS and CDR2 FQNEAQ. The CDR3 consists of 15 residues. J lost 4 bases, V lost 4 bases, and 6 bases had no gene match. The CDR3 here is CASSSRDRGRYEQYF. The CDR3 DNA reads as TGTGCCAGCAGCTCCCGGGACAGGGGGAGGTACGAGCAGTACTTC.

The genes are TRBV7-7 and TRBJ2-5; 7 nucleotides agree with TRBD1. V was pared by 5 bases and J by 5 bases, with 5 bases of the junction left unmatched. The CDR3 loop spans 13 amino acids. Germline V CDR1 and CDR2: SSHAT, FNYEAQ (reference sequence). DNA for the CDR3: TGTGCCAGCAGCAACAGGGGCGGGGAGACCCAGTACTTC. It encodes CASSNRGGETQYF.

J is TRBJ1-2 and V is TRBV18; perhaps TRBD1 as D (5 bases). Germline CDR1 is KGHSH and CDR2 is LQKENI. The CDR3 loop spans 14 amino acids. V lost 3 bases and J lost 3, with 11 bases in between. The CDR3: CASSPAGYDYGYTF. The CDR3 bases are TGTGCCAGCTCACCGGCAGGGTACGACTATGGCTACACCTTC.

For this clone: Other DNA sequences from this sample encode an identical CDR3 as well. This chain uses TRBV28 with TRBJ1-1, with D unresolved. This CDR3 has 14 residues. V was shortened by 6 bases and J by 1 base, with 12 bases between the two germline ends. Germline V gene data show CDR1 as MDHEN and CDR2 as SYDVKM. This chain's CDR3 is CASSLIGGNTEAFF. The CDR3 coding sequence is TGTGCCAGCAGCTTGATCGGCGGGAACACTGAAGCTTTCTTT.

In nucleotides, the CDR3 is TGTGCCAGCTCACCAATCTCAGGCGAGCAGTACTTC. It translates to CASSPISGEQYF. The chain joins TRBV18 to TRBJ2-5; D is unresolved. The J call could be wrong; TRBJ2-7 is a better fit for the DNA end. Germline V lookup: CDR1 KGHSH, CDR2 LQKENI. This CDR3 region has 12 residues.

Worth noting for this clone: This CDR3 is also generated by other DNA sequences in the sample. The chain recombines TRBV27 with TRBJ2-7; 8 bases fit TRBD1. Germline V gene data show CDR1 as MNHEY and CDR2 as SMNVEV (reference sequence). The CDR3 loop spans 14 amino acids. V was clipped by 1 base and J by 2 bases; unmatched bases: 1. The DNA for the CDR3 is TGTGCCAGCAGTTTATACAGGGGGGCCTACGAGCAGTACTTC. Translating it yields CASSLYRGAYEQYF.

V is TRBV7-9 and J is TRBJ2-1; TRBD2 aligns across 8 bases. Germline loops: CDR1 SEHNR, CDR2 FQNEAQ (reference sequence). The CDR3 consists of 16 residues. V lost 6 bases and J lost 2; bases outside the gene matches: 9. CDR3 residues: CASRRTRAGAYNEQFF. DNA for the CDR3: TGTGCCAGCAGAAGAACCCGAGCGGGAGCCTACAATGAGCAGTTCTTC.

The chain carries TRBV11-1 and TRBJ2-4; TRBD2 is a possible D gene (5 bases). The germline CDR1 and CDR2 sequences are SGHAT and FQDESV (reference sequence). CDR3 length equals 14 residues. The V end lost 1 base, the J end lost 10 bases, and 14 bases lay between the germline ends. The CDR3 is CASSLGPTRGIQYF. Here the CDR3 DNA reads TGTGCCAGCAGCTTAGGTCCCACCCGAGGGATTCAGTACTTC.

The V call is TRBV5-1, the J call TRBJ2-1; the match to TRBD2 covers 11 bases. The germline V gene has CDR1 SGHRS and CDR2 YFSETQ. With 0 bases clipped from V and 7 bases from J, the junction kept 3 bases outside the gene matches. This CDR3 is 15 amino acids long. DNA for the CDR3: TGCGCCAGCAGCTTGGCACTAGCGGGAGTGAATGAGCAGTTCTTC. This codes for CASSLALAGVNEQFF.

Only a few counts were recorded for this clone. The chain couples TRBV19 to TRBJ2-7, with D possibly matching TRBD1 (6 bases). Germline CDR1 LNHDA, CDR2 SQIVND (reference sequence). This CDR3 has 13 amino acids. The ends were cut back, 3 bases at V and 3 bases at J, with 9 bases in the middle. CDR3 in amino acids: CASSIPGDYEQYF. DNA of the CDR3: TGTGCCAGTAGTATCCCAGGGGACTACGAGCAGTACTTC.